This T cell receptor beta chain stems from a study of T cell repertoires in cytomegalovirus infection. Study overall: The public TCR beta signatures pointed to both CMV infection and matching HLA type.

This CDR3 spans 16 amino acids. Deletions cut 1 base from V and 6 bases from J, with 16 bases between. From germline, CDR1 is SGHVS and CDR2 FQNEAQ. This clonotype was counted at least ten times. The target antigen is unknown. Broader study findings: CMV carriers having the relevant HLA were flagged by cumulative public TCR beta family frequency. Within the response measured ex vivo, HLA-C-restricted CMV-specific TCR beta clonotypes were dominant.

TCRdb re-called the reads with MiXCR, one entry per CDR3 protein. The data hold about 890,000 distinct CDR3 sequences, with roughly 30% observed a single time. This receptor was taken from a human donor in good health (CMV status not recorded). Some clones in this sample may be carry-over from other donors' samples. Sequenced here: cultured CD8+ T cells from PBMCs, sampled from culture after CMV antigen stimulation. The chain has TRBV7-8 and TRBJ1-5; a weak D match, TRBD1 (6 bases). CDR3 residues: CASSLVGGGGIQPQHF. DNA for the CDR3: TGTGCCAGCAGCTTAGTAGGGGGTGGTGGGATTCAGCCCCAGCATTTT.